This paragraph reports one T cell receptor beta chain. Its cognate antigen has yet to be identified. Because the CDR3 is missing its conserved closing phenylalanine or tryptophan, this is likely a read error. The record originates from a study of tumor and adjacent non-tumor tissue in lung cancer (dated by TCRdb to 2017 to 2018). Notes on the research overall: The cohort included some twelve adenocarcinoma, a couple of squamous cell carcinoma and 1 small cell lung cancer patients. Among the 15 or so patients, ages ranged from roughly 30 to 76 years, some ten were men and 5 were women, and disease was TNM stage I to III. Sequencing generated a total of some 130 million productive TCRbeta reads, averaging approximately 3.8 million reads per sample. Bulk TCRbeta repertoires were compared between lung tumor tissue and matched distant non-tumor lung tissue obtained from over 13 lung cancer patients. For each patient, one tumor sample and one normal lung sample were taken, giving roughly 30 paired specimens that underwent TCRbeta CDR3 sequencing.

The CDR3 spans 16 residues, counting both ends. Only the CDR3 region is kept as DNA, spanning 48 bases read in frame from base 1. The V and J ends are trimmed by 1 base and 1 base, leaving 10 bases between them. The germline V gene yields SGHDN for CDR1 and FVKESK for CDR2. Study-wide findings and limitations: Tumor tissue showed significantly greater TCR diversity (inverse Simpson) than normal lung tissue (roughly 430 vs 170, P = 0.0075, Mann-Whitney U test). The sequencing platform is not named in the methods, and unique molecular identifiers are not mentioned. Because peripheral blood was not sequenced, the blood TCRbeta repertoires of the lung cancer patients in the study went unexamined. The top 100 clones accounted for a significantly larger cumulative portion of the repertoire in normal lung than in tumor tissue. TCR diversity was significantly higher in younger patients, and greater tumor TCR diversity was associated with shorter overall survival and shorter disease-free survival. With only about 14 patients in the cohort, the authors noted that larger samples and more detailed clinical data are needed.

The library came from multiplex PCR. The instrument given in TCRdb is Illumina HiSeq 2500. Following protocols modified from ARM-PCR, the researchers constructed TCRbeta libraries through three rounds of nested PCR with primers (Table S4). PCR products of 200-500 bp were gel-excised and purified with the QIAquick gel extraction kit before sequencing. Regarding the original processing steps: Reads were cleaned with Trimmomatic, merged with FLASH into complete CDR3 sequences, and assigned to V(D)J germline segments with MiTCR. VDJtools was used to compute clonal diversity as the inverse Simpson's index. In-frame sequences lacking a premature stop codon were counted as productive reads. The public reads were reprocessed in TCRdb via fastp at Q25 and MiXCR, keeping in-frame beta chains. Rows merge per CDR3 protein into single entries with the most common DNA and genes. For this entry, the V and J calls and clone size follow TCRdb and not the study's own pipeline. In all, the sample holds about 110,000 distinct CDR3 sequences, and roughly 73% of those were seen once. Together, the top ten hold around a third of the sample.

Bulk unsorted tissue served as the source for RNA extraction, and RNA quality was assessed using a NanoDrop ND-1000 and an Agilent 2100. Donors were newly diagnosed lung cancer patients admitted for thoracic surgery in China between August and November 2014, without prior chemotherapy. Patients with previous radiotherapy or chemotherapy, or with another concurrent cancer, were excluded from the study. Surgical tissue pieces of 1-2 cm3 were preserved in RNAlater solution and were kept at -80 degrees C until use. The V and J segments used are TRBV14 and TRBJ1-4; the D gene assignment is ambiguous. Sequencing was done on a sample of lung tumor tissue. The TCR comes from a woman aged 60 to 75 with non-small cell lung cancer. The CDR3 amino acid sequence is: CASSQGLLETNEKLFI. The DNA sequence is as follows: TGTGCCAGCAGCCAAGGACTCTTGGAAACTAATGAAAAACTGTTTATT.